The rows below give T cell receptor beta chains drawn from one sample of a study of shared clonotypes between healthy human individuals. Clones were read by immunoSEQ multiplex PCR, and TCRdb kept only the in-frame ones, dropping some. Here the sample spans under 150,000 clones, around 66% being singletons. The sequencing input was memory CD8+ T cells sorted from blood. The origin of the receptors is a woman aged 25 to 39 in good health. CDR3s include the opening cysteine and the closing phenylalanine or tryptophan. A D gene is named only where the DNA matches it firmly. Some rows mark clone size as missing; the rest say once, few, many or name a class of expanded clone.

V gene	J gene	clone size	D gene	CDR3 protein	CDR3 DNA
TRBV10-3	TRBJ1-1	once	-	CAISEPGEGTEAFF	TGTGCCATCAGTGAACCAGGGGAGGGCACTGAAGCTTTCTTT
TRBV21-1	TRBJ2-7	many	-	CASSQIRQGVTYEQYF	TGTGCCAGCAGCCAAATACGACAGGGGGTCACCTACGAGCAGTACTTC
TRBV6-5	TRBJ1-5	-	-	CASRSMQGGQPQHF	TGTGCCAGCAGGTCGATGCAGGGTGGGCAGCCCCAGCATTTT
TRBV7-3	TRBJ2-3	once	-	CASSLLGKGDTQYF	TGTGCCAGCAGCTTACTCGGGAAGGGAGATACGCAGTATTTT
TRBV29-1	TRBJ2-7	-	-	CSVEGRAYEQYF	TGCAGCGTTGAGGGCAGGGCCTACGAGCAGTACTTC
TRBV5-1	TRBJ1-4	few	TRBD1	CASSLLTGSDEKLFF	TGCGCCAGCAGCTTGCTGACAGGGTCCGATGAAAAACTGTTTTTT
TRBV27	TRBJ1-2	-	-	CASRGDRLDRSYTF	TGTGCCAGCAGGGGCGACAGGTTGGATAGGAGCTACACCTTC
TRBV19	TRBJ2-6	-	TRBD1	CASSIGQGVAGANVLTF	TGTGCCAGTAGTATCGGACAGGGGGTGGCTGGGGCCAACGTCCTGACTTTC
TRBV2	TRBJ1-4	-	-	CASMSPRIGSEKLFF	TGTGCCAGCATGTCCCCCAGAATTGGGAGTGAAAAACTGTTTTTT
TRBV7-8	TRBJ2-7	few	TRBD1	CASREHRGPSYEQYF	TGTGCCAGCAGGGAGCACAGGGGGCCCTCCTACGAGCAGTACTTC
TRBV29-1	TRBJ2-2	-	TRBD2	CSVRWEGIDVGELFF	TGCAGCGTTCGGTGGGAGGGAATTGATGTCGGGGAGCTGTTTTTT
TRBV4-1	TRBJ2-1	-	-	CASSQEPAYNEQFF	TGCGCCAGCAGCCAAGAACCGGCCTACAATGAGCAGTTCTTC
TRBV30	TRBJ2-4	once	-	CAWSPRTPQNIQYF	TGTGCCTGGAGTCCTAGGACTCCTCAAAACATTCAGTACTTC
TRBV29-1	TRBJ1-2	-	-	CSVEGSQENYGYTF	TGCAGCGTTGAAGGGTCACAGGAAAACTATGGCTACACCTTC
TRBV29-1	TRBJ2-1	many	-	CSVLSWRAGNEQFF	TGCAGCGTTTTATCTTGGAGAGCCGGCAATGAGCAGTTCTTC
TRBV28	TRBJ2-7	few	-	CASSLMASGEQYF	TGTGCCAGCAGTTTGATGGCTTCGGGGGAGCAGTACTTC
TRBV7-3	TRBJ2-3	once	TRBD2	CASSYTGTSTDTQYF	TGTGCCAGCAGCTACACCGGGACTAGTACAGATACGCAGTATTTT
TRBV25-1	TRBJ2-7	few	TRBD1	CASSRPTSTGGVDEQYF	TGTGCCAGCTCCCGGCCTACCTCGACAGGGGGCGTGGACGAGCAGTACTTC
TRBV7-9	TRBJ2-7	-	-	CASSPGGGSRSYEQYF	TGTGCCAGCAGCCCCGGCGGGGGCAGCCGATCCTACGAGCAGTACTTC
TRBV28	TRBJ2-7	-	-	CASSLIFGGVDEQYF	TGTGCCAGCAGTTTAATCTTTGGGGGCGTGGACGAGCAGTACTTC
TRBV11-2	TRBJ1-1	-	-	CASSLEITEAFF	TGTGCCAGCAGCTTAGAGATCACTGAAGCTTTCTTT
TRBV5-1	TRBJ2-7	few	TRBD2	CASSLVAGAPEQYF	TGCGCCAGCAGCTTGGTAGCGGGAGCCCCCGAGCAGTACTTC
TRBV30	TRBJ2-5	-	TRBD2	CASNDIDLSSGRVETQYF	TGTGCCTCCAACGACATCGATCTATCTAGCGGGAGGGTAGAGACCCAGTACTTC
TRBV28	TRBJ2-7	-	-	CASSLDRRISYEQYF	TGTGCCAGCAGCCTTGACAGGCGAATCTCCTACGAGCAGTACTTC
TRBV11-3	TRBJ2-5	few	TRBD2	CASSPAGAGGPAEETQYF	TGTGCCAGCAGCCCAGCAGGAGCGGGAGGGCCGGCTGAAGAGACCCAGTACTTC
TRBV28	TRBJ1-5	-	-	CASSPHAWRYSNQPQHF	TGTGCCAGCAGTCCCCATGCATGGAGGTATAGCAATCAGCCCCAGCATTTT
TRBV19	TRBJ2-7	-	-	CASSIRSLGEQYF	TGTGCCAGTAGTATTCGAAGTTTGGGCGAGCAGTACTTC
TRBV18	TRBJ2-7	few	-	CASSAHYEQYF	TGTGCCAGCTCAGCCCACTACGAGCAGTACTTC
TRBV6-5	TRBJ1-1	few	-	CASSYSTGHTEAFF	TGTGCCAGCAGTTACTCTACAGGGCACACTGAAGCTTTCTTT
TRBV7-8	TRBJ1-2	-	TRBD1	CASKRSQTGGGYTF	TGTGCCAGCAAAAGGTCTCAGACAGGGGGTGGCTACACCTTC
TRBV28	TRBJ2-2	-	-	CASSLRQGNTGELFF	TGTGCCAGCAGTCTAAGGCAGGGAAACACCGGGGAGCTGTTTTTT
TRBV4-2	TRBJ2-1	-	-	CASSQVGTYNEQFF	TGTGCCAGCAGCCAAGTCGGGACCTACAATGAGCAGTTCTTC
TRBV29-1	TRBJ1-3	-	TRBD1	CSVGEQGTGNTIYF	TGCAGCGTTGGGGAACAGGGGACTGGAAACACCATATATTTT
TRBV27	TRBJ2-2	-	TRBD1	CASRTGGSTGELFF	TGTGCCAGCAGGACAGGGGGGAGCACCGGGGAGCTGTTTTTT
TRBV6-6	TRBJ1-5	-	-	CASRPDEVAGGQPQHF	TGTGCCAGCAGGCCAGATGAGGTGGCGGGCGGTCAGCCCCAGCATTTT
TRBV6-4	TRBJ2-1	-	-	CASSDTDNNEQFF	TGTGCCAGCAGTGATACTGATAACAATGAGCAGTTCTTC
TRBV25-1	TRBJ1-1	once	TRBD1	CASSGQGGNTEAFF	TGTGCCAGCAGTGGACAGGGAGGTAACACTGAAGCTTTCTTT
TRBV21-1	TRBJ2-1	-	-	CASSALDTNNEQFF	TGTGCCAGCAGCGCCTTGGACACAAACAATGAGCAGTTCTTC
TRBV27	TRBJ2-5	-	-	CASSYYPPGETQYF	TGTGCCAGCAGTTACTACCCGCCGGGGGAGACCCAGTACTTC